This TCR beta chain was recorded in a study of beta chain features in type 1 diabetes. Study-level information: On cell yields, gender and age, patients and healthy donors were similar.

The CDR3 runs 12 residues. CDR1 SEHNR and CDR2 FQNEAQ come from the germline V gene (reference sequence). Between the trimmed V and J ends, which lost 3 bases and 0 bases, there was a span of 2 bases. There are a few counts of this clone. Its cognate antigen is unknown. Only one heparinised blood draw was taken per donor, and its volume averaged about 120 mL. Study results and caveats: Naive, central memory and regulatory TCRB repertoires appeared more similar among patients than healthy donors. Moderate yet significant TCRB CDR3 shortening was seen in Type 1 diabetes patients in all four CD4+ subsets.

All of the isolated RNA was reverse transcribed, so expressed TCRB transcripts were sequenced. Produced via immunoSEQ multiplex PCR; TCRdb's table is partial and in-frame only. The profile shows a few hundred thousand clones, around 10% of them singletons. The specimen sequenced was naive CD4+ T cells from blood. The chain joins TRBV7-9 to TRBJ1-1; the D is unclear. This clonotype was obtained from a young woman in good health. DNA for the CDR3: TGTGCCAGCAGCTTCATGAACACTGAAGCTTTCTTT. It codes for CASSFMNTEAFF.